The sequence of this T cell receptor beta chain was determined in a study of blood T cell repertoires in COVID-19. Study overall: Researchers got acute and convalescent COVID-19 samples from the United States, Italy and Spain. The cDNA or gDNA used as material had been derived from T cells, B-cell-depleted T cells, or PBMCs.

Per the original data handling: Estimation of nucleated cell counts relied on the amplification of reference gene primers. Clones were sequenced by immunoSEQ multiplex PCR, and TCRdb holds only the in-frame ones, with some missing. For V, J and clone size, that table is used; D and trimming come from the DNA. The table has some 93,000 clones, 80% to 90% seen once. J gave up 4 bases and V 0 bases, and 12 bases lay outside the gene matches. The CDR3 covers 18 residues. Germline V CDR1 and CDR2: LGHNA, YSLEER. The sequence derives from a man aged 60 to 69 with acute or convalescent COVID-19. Sequencing input: peripheral blood. The chain couples TRBV4-3 to TRBJ2-3, with 8 bases aligning to TRBD2. The CDR3 loop is CASSQDLTRGGWADTQYF. The DNA of the CDR3 is TGCGCCAGCAGCCAAGATCTAACTCGGGGGGGCTGGGCAGATACGCAGTATTTT.